Below, 26 T cell receptor beta chains from the same sample are listed, as sequenced in a study of OX40 agonist ivuxolimab in advanced cancers. Data came from immunoSEQ multiplex PCR; TCRdb stores just in-frame clones and leaves some out. The table shows approximately 81,000 clones, with approximately 84% occurring only once. This material consisted of CD4+ or CD8+ T cells sorted from blood, taken in a trial of the OX40 agonist ivuxolimab. The receptor source for this set is an adult with an advanced solid tumor such as melanoma, head and neck, liver or kidney cancer.

This chain joins TRBV5-1 and TRBJ2-7; TRBD1 might be the D (6 bases). V was pared by 0 bases and J by 5 bases, with 15 bases between. The CDR3 is made up of 15 amino acids. CDR1 and CDR2 (germline): SGHRS, YFSETQ. Written as DNA, the CDR3 is TGCGCCAGCAGCTTGGAAGTCGGCAGGGGCAACGAGCAGTACTTC. Protein: CASSLEVGRGNEQYF.

V gene TRBV27 combines with J gene TRBJ1-4, with D possibly matching TRBD1 (6 bases). The CDR3 has 18 amino acids. From germline, CDR1 is MNHEY and CDR2 SMNVEV (reference sequence). Deletions cut 2 bases from V and 6 bases from J, with 22 bases between. The CDR3 nucleotides are TGTGCCAGCAGTTTACGGAGGGGGTTAACTATTTATGATGAAAAACTGTTTTTT. Amino acids: CASSLRRGLTIYDEKLFF.

This clone appeared a single time. This chain connects TRBV6-5 to TRBJ1-1; D possibly corresponds to TRBD1 (5 bases). The V gene lost 6 bases and the J gene lost 4 bases, with 9 bases spanning the gap. From germline, CDR1 is MNHEY and CDR2 SVGAGI. CDR3 size: 12 residues. The CDR3 reads CASSRESTEAFF. For the CDR3, the DNA is TGTGCCAGCAGCAGGGAATCCACTGAAGCTTTCTTT.

The V gene is TRBV12-5, the J gene TRBJ1-1; D remains unclear. CDR3 size: 14 residues. The germline gives CDR1 LGHNT, CDR2 FRNRAP. Trimming took off 6 bases at V and 4 bases at J, with 15 bases between the two ends. CDR3 coding DNA: TGTGCTAGTGGGACCTCAGGTAGGCTCACTGAAGCTTTCTTT. It encodes CASGTSGRLTEAFF.

V usage is TRBV7-2 and J usage is TRBJ2-7; D not certain. The CDR3 has 14 amino acids. Trimming left V 3 bases short and J 2 bases short, with 11 bases between. Per the germline V gene, CDR1 is SGHTA and CDR2 is FQGNSA. CDR3: CASSLVGSTYEQYF. The CDR3 DNA follows: TGTGCCAGCAGCTTGGTGGGGTCGACCTACGAGCAGTACTTC.

This clone was detected a few times. Other nucleotide sequences from this sample produce the same CDR3. This chain joins TRBV19 and TRBJ1-5; 7 nucleotides line up with TRBD1. The trim removed 9 bases at V and 2 bases at J, leaving 4 bases unmatched. Germline V CDR1 and CDR2: LNHDA, SQIVND (reference sequence). This CDR3 has 13 residues. The CDR3 bases are TGTGCCAGCCTTGACAGGGGCAATCAGCCCCAGCATTTT. Encoded protein: CASLDRGNQPQHF.

The genes are TRBV18 and TRBJ1-3, with D perhaps matching TRBD1 (5 bases). The V end lost 6 bases, the J end lost 8 bases, and 17 bases lay between the germline ends. Germline-derived CDR1 and CDR2 are KGHSH and LQKENI. The CDR3 is 14 amino acids. CDR3 amino acids: CASSSSNRGDTIYF. The DNA of the CDR3 is TGTGCCAGCTCGTCATCGAATCGGGGGGACACCATATATTTT.

This clone was counted once. The chain employs TRBV19 and TRBJ2-1, with TRBD2 as a possible D gene (5 bases). The V end was cut by 7 bases, the J end by 4 bases, with 14 bases between. Looked up from germline, CDR1 is LNHDA and CDR2 is SQIVND (reference sequence). CDR3 size: 14 residues. The CDR3 reads CASTSLAPYNEQFF. CDR3 nucleotide sequence: TGTGCCAGTACCTCATTAGCGCCTTACAATGAGCAGTTCTTC.

The chain carries TRBV2 and TRBJ1-1; TRBD1 is a possible D gene (6 bases). V dropped 10 bases and J dropped 1 base, with 13 bases sitting between them. Germline V CDR1 and CDR2: SNHLY, FYNNEI. The CDR3 consists of 13 residues. The chain's CDR3 is CATRGQPNTEAFF. In DNA form, the CDR3 reads TGTGCCACCCGCGGACAGCCGAACACTGAAGCTTTCTTT.

The rearrangement uses TRBV6-1 and TRBJ2-2; D is tentatively TRBD1 or TRBD2 (5 bases each). The CDR3 sequence is 13 residues long. The V end lost 6 bases, the J end lost 6 bases, and 11 bases lay between the germline ends. Germline V CDR1 and CDR2: MNHNS, SASEGT. The CDR3 here is CASSLWGSGELFF. DNA of the CDR3: TGTGCCAGCAGCCTTTGGGGGTCCGGGGAGCTGTTTTTT.

V usage is TRBV21-1 and J usage is TRBJ2-1; the table's D call TRBD1 went unverified against the DNA. TRBV21-1 is listed as a pseudogene. This CDR3 comprises 16 residues. The CDR3: CASITGGLSSYNEQFF. CDR3 nucleotide sequence: TGTGCCAGCATCACAGGGGGTTTAAGCTCCTACAATGAGCAGTTCTTC.

The rearrangement uses TRBV5-8 and TRBJ1-5; no clear D gene. The CDR3 runs 12 residues. Per the germline V gene, CDR1 is SGHTS and CDR2 is YDEGEE. V lost 0 bases and J 9 bases, leaving 7 bases between the germline ends. CDR3 in amino acids: CASSLGEGPQHF. The CDR3 DNA is TGTGCCAGCAGCTTGGGCGAGGGGCCCCAGCATTTT. The whole variable domain, remainder taken from reference TRBV5-8 and TRBJ1-5, is EAGVTQSPTHLIKTRGQQATLRCSPISGHTSVYWYQQALGLGLQFLLWYDEGEERNRGNFPPRFSGRQFPNYSSELNVNALELEDSALYLCASSLGEGPQHFGDGTRLSIL.

This chain links TRBV7-9 with TRBJ1-1; weak D call: TRBD1 (5 bases). The CDR3 consists of 15 residues. Trimming shortened V by 8 bases and J by 1 base, and 17 bases separated the two germline ends. CDR1 and CDR2 from the germline V gene are SEHNR and FQNEAQ (reference sequence). The CDR3 DNA reads as TGTGCCAGCGGGGCAGGGCCCACCACGAACACTGAAGCTTTCTTT. Translating it yields CASGAGPTTNTEAFF.

This clone turned up a few times. This CDR3 is CASREEQYEQYF. The CDR3 DNA reads as TGTGCCAGCAGGGAGGAACAATACGAGCAGTACTTC. The chain is built from TRBV2 and TRBJ2-7, with a weak D call TRBD2 (5 bases). This CDR3 has 12 residues. CDR1 and CDR2 from the germline V gene are SNHLY and FYNNEI. Trimming shortened V by 6 bases and J by 4 bases, and 10 bases separated the two germline ends.

This chain connects TRBV27 to TRBJ1-2; the match to TRBD1 covers 7 bases. Looked up from germline, CDR1 is MNHEY and CDR2 is SMNVEV (reference sequence). CDR3 size: 14 residues. V lost 6 bases, J lost 5 bases, and 9 bases stayed unmatched. The CDR3 loop reads CASRSGGVVYGYTF. CDR3 DNA sequence: TGTGCCAGCAGGTCAGGGGGGGTTGTGTATGGCTACACCTTC.

This clone was picked up one time. The chain uses TRBV25-1 and TRBJ2-1; TRBD2 agrees at 9 bases. J was trimmed by 8 bases and V by 1 base; bases with no gene match: 9. Germline CDR1 and CDR2: MGHDK and SYGVNS. The CDR3 spans 16 residues. CDR3 coding DNA: TGTGCCAGCAGTGAATCGTTACTAGCGGGTCTTGATGAGCAGTTCTTC. Translated: CASSESLLAGLDEQFF. Looking up the rest from reference TRBV25-1 and TRBJ2-1 gives the full variable domain: EADIYQTPRYLVIGTGKKITLECSQTMGHDKMYWYQQDPGMELHLIHYSYGVNSTEKGDLSSESTVSRIRTEHFPLTLESARPSHTSQYLCASSESLLAGLDEQFFGPGTRLTVL.

The CDR3 is CASSEAVKGLAGGNEQFF. The DNA for the CDR3 is TGTGCCAGCAGTGAAGCGGTTAAAGGACTAGCGGGGGGCAATGAGCAGTTCTTC. The rearrangement links TRBV6-1 to TRBJ2-1; TRBD2 matches at 14 bases. There are 18 residues in the CDR3. Per germline, CDR1 MNHNS and CDR2 SASEGT. Unmatched junction bases numbered 7, after V lost 0 bases and J lost 6 bases.

The chain recombines TRBV10-3 with TRBJ2-2; 7 positions match TRBD1. This CDR3 has 15 residues. CDR1 ENHRY and CDR2 SYGVKD come from the germline V gene. V dropped 6 bases and J dropped 1; count of bases not matched to a gene: 5. CDR3 DNA: TGTGCCATCAGCGGACGGACAGGGAACACCGGGGAGCTGTTTTTT. This gives the protein CAISGRTGNTGELFF.

CDR3 loop: CASSIQRAGNTQYF. CDR3 in DNA: TGTGCCAGCAGCATCCAGCGGGCGGGGAATACGCAGTATTTT. V usage is TRBV7-9 and J usage is TRBJ2-3; D is possibly TRBD2 (6 bases). CDR3 length: 14 amino acids. With 5 bases removed from V and 7 bases from J, the gap between germline ends came to 16 bases. The germline gives CDR1 SEHNR, CDR2 FQNEAQ (reference sequence). The full variable domain, rest sourced from reference TRBV7-9 and TRBJ2-3, is DTGVSQNPRHKITKRGQNVTFRCDPISEHNRLYWYRQTLGQGPEFLTYFQNEAQLEKSRLLSDRFSAERPKGSFSTLEIQRTEQGDSAMYLCASSIQRAGNTQYFGPGTRLTVL.

The chain is built from TRBV11-3 and TRBJ2-3; D perhaps matches TRBD2 (5 bases). Trimming pared 1 base from V and 0 bases from J, leaving 11 bases between. This CDR3 has 16 residues. Germline V gene data show CDR1 as SGHNT and CDR2 as YENEEA. The CDR3 bases are TGTGCCAGCAGCTTAGGAATAGAGCGGAGCACAGATACGCAGTATTTT. The encoded protein is CASSLGIERSTDTQYF.

This rearrangement joins TRBV30 to TRBJ1-5; D remains ambiguous. CDR3 length: 14 amino acids. V lost 3 bases and J lost 2, with 11 bases in between. The germline gives CDR1 GTSNPN, CDR2 SVGIG (reference sequence). CDR3 nucleotide sequence: TGTGCCTGGAGCTCCGGGCCGCGCAATCAGCCCCAGCATTTT. It yields the protein CAWSSGPRNQPQHF.

The chain couples TRBV19 to TRBJ1-6; D unresolved. Trimming removed 4 bases from V and 7 bases from J, with 17 bases in between. Germline V gives CDR1 LNHDA, CDR2 SQIVND (reference sequence). CDR3 length: 16 residues. The CDR3 here is CASSKSSGRNNSPLHF. In nucleotides, the CDR3 is TGTGCCAGTAGTAAGTCGTCAGGACGGAACAATTCACCCCTCCACTTT.

V and J are TRBV7-3 and TRBJ2-1; D is ambiguous. V was clipped by 2 bases and J by 9 bases, with 14 bases between them. Germline V lookup: CDR1 SGHTA, CDR2 FQGTGA. CDR3 length equals 14 residues. The CDR3 DNA is TGTGCCAGCAGCTTAGAACGGATATTTTGTGAGCAGTTCTTC. It codes for CASSLERIFCEQFF. Supplemented by reference TRBV7-3 and TRBJ2-1, the full variable domain reads GAGVSQTPSNKVTEKGKYVELRCDPISGHTALYWYRQSLGQGPEFLIYFQGTGAADDSGLPNDRFFAVRPEGSVSTLKIQRTERGDSAVYLCASSLERIFCEQFFGPGTRLTVL.

In this sample, this clone turned up a few times. The chain is built from TRBV5-6 and TRBJ1-6, with D possibly being TRBD1 (6 bases). CDR3 length: 16 amino acids. The V end lost 0 bases, the J end lost 9 bases, and 16 bases lay between the germline ends. Germline assignment: CDR1 SGHDT and CDR2 YYEEEE. CDR3 in DNA: TGTGCCAGCAGCTTGGCCCAAGGGGGGTATGGTTCACCCCTCCACTTT. Translation gives CASSLAQGGYGSPLHF.

The V call is TRBV19, the J call TRBJ2-2, with 8 nucleotides matching TRBD1. V shed 3 bases, J shed 10 bases, and the junction held 16 bases outside the gene matches. CDR1 is LNHDA and CDR2 is SQIVND in the germline V gene (reference sequence). This CDR3 is 17 amino acids long. The CDR3 protein is CASSIPRTGQFREELFF. The CDR3 DNA is TGTGCCAGTAGTATTCCCCGGACAGGGCAGTTTCGTGAGGAGCTGTTTTTT.

The chain couples TRBV27 to TRBJ1-2, with TRBD1 matching over 12 bases. CDR3 length: 18 residues. CDR1 and CDR2 (germline): MNHEY, SMNVEV (reference sequence). V lost 2 bases to trimming and J lost 2 bases; unmatched junction nucleotides: 9. The CDR3 coding sequence is TGTGCCAGCAGTTTAAAATGGGGACAGGGGGCGGTAAACTATGGCTACACCTTC. This sequence encodes CASSLKWGQGAVNYGYTF.